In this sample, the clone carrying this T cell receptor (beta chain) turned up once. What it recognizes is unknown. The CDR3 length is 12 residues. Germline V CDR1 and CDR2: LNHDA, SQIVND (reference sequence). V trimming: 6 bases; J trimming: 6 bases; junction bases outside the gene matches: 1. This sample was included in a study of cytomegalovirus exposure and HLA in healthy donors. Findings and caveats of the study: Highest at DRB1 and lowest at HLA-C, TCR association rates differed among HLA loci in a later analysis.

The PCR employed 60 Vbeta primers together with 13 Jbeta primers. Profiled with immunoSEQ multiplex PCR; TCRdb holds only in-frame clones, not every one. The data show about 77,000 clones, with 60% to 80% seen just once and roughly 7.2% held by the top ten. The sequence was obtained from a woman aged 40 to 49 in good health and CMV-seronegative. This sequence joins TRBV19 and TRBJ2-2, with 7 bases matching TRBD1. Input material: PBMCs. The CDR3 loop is CASSQGAGELFF. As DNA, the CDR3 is TGTGCCAGTAGCCAGGGGGCCGGGGAGCTGTTTTTT. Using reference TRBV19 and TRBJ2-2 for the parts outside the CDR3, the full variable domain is DGGITQSPKYLFRKEGQNVTLSCEQNLNHDAMYWYRQDPGQGLRLIYYSQIVNDFQKGDIAEGYSVSREKKESFPLTVTSAQKNPTAFYLCASSQGAGELFFGEGSRLTVL.